Each of the 5 T cell receptor beta chains below was sequenced from the same sample in a study of T cells after yellow fever vaccination. A single record per CDR3 protein comes from TCRdb applying MiXCR to the 5' RACE reads. The sample carries about 630,000 distinct CDR3 sequences, over 9% recorded once. The sample here was PBMCs, taken on the day of the yellow fever booster vaccination. The receptor set was obtained from a man aged 25 to 45 who received the YFV17D yellow fever vaccine.

As concerns this clonotype: A junction end diverges from the germline sequence, so it may reflect a read error. The chain combines TRBV7-7 with TRBJ2-5; 8 bases align to TRBD2. Germline V gives CDR1 SSHAT, CDR2 FNYEAQ (reference sequence). The CDR3 length is 15 residues. The CDR3 DNA reads TGTGCTAGCAGCTCGGGGGGGAGCGGAAAAGAGACCCAGTACTTC. Its protein product is CASSSGGSGKETQYF. The full variable domain, rest sourced from reference TRBV7-7 and TRBJ2-5, is GAGVSQSPRYKVTKRGQDVTLRCDPISSHATLYWYQQALGQGPEFLTYFNYEAQPDKSGLPSDRFSAERPEGSISTLTIQRTEQRDSAMYRCASSSGGSGKETQYFGPGTRLLVL.

This clonotype was observed a few times. The chain combines TRBV29-1 with TRBJ2-4; D gene unclear. V dropped 7 bases and J dropped 0 bases, with 13 bases sitting between them. The germline gives CDR1 SQVTM, CDR2 ANQGSEA. The CDR3 totals 14 residues. The CDR3 loop reads CSAGGSLAKNIQYF. The CDR3 nucleotides read TGCAGCGCCGGCGGTTCCCTAGCCAAAAACATTCAGTACTTC.

This clonotype was found a few times. V usage is TRBV7-2 and J usage is TRBJ2-7; 8 bases are shared with TRBD1. Germline CDR1 is SGHTA and CDR2 is FQGNSA. V gave up 4 bases and J gave up 6 bases; unmatched junction bases: 11. The CDR3 runs to 15 residues. CDR3 DNA sequence: TGTGCCAGCAGCTCAGGGGGCGCCTCGAGATTCGAGCAGTACTTC. Translation gives CASSSGGASRFEQYF.

This clonotype was counted a few times. The V gene is TRBV7-6, the J gene TRBJ2-1; 9 bases are shared with TRBD2. The germline CDR1 and CDR2 sequences are SGHVS and FNYEAQ. V was clipped by 2 bases and J by 7 bases; unmatched bases: 15. The CDR3 runs 18 residues. The CDR3 protein is CASSLRGRREGLGNEQFF. CDR3 coding DNA: TGTGCCAGCAGCTTACGGGGTCGGCGGGAGGGCCTTGGGAATGAGCAGTTCTTC.

In this sample, this clonotype turned up a few times. This chain links TRBV6-2 or TRBV6-3 with TRBJ2-1, with 7 positions matching TRBD2. Germline-derived CDR1 and CDR2 are MNHEY and SVGEGT. The CDR3 totals 16 residues. With V trimmed by 10 bases and J by 9 bases, 21 bases remained unmatched. This CDR3 reads CATRTRGEGDFSEQFF. The CDR3 DNA reads TGTGCCACCCGAACCCGGGGGGAGGGCGATTTCAGTGAGCAGTTCTTC.